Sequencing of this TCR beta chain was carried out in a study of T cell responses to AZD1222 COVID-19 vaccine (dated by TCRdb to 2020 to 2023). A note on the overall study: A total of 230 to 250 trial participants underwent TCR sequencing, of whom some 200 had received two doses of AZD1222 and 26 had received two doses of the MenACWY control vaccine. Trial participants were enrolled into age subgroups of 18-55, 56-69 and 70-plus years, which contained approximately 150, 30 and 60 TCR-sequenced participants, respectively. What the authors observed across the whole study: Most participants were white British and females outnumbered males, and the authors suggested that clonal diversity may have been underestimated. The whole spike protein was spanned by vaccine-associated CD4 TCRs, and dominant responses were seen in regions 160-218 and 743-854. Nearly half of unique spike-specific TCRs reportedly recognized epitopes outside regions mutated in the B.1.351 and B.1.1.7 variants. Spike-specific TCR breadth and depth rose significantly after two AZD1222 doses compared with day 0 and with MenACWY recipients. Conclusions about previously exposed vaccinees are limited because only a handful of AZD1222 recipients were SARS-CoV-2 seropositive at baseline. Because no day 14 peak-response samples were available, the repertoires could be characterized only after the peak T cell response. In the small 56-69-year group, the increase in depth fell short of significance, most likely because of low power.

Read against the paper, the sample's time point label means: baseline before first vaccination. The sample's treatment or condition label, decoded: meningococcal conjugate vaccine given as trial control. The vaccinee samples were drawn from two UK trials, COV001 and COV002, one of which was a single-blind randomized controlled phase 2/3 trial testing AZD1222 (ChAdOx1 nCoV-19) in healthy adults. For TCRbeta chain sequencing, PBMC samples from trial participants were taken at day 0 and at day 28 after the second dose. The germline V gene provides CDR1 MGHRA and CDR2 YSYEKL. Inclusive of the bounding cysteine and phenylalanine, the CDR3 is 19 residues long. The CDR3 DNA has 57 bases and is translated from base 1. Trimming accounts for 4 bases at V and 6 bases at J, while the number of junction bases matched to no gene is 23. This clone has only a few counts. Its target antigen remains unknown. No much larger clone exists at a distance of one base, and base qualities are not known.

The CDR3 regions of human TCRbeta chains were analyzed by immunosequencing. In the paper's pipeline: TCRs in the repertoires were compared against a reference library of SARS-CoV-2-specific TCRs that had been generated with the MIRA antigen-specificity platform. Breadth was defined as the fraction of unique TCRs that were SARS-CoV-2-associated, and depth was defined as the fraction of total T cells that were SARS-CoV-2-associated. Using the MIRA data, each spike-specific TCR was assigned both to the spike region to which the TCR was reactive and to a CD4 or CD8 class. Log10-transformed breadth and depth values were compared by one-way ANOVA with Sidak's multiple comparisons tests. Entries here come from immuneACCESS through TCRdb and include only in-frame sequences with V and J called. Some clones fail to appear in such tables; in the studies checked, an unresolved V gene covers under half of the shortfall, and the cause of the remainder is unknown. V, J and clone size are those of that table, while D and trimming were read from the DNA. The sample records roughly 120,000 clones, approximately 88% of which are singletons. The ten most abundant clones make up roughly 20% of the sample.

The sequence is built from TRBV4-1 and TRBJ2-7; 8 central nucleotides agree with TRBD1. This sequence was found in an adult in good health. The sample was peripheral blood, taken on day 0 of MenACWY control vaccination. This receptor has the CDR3 CASSRDPRQGTRISGEQYF. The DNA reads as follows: TGCGCCAGCAGCCGAGACCCCCGACAGGGGACTCGAATTTCGGGCGAGCAGTACTTC.